Listed here are 5 T cell receptor beta chains from one sample, sequenced in a study of post-analysis software for immune sequencing data (dated by TCRdb to between 2014 and 2017). Broader findings and caveats from the paper: Significantly higher frequencies in patients than in controls were found for about 5 TRBV segments, including TRBV5-6, TRBV5-1 and TRBV20-1.

Library generation was performed with PCR. Sequencer: Illumina HiSeq 2500. To reduce PCR and sequencing biases, unique molecular identifiers were incorporated into the TCR beta cDNA libraries. TCRdb redid the processing of the public reads, applying fastp at Q25 and MiXCR, and retained in-frame beta chains. Identical CDR3 proteins give one entry, which carries the most common genes and DNA. Present in this sample are about 400,000 distinct CDR3 sequences, around 33% of which were seen just once. Around 15% of the sample is held by the ten biggest clonotypes. Their antigens are not known. What was sequenced was blood. Every receptor here comes from a girl aged 5-17 years with multiple sclerosis.

The chain joins TRBV27 to TRBJ2-5, with TRBD2 matching 10 bases. The closer fit of TRBJ2-7 to the DNA end suggests the J call may be wrong. This CDR3 has 15 residues. Germline lookup yields CDR1 MNHEY and CDR2 SMNVEV (reference sequence). CDR3 nucleotides: TGTGCCAGCAGAGCAGGACTAGCGGCTATCTACGAGCAGTACTTC. This encodes CASRAGLAAIYEQYF.

The chain links TRBV6-5 to TRBJ2-3; 9 nucleotides align to TRBD1. CDR1 MNHEY and CDR2 SVGAGI come from the germline V gene. There are 19 residues in the CDR3. V dropped 2 bases and J dropped 0; count of bases not matched to a gene: 12. CDR3 in amino acids: CASSYPQDRGSFSTDTQYF. The CDR3 nucleotides read TGTGCCAGCAGTTACCCACAGGACAGGGGATCGTTTAGCACAGATACGCAGTATTTT.

The V and J genes are TRBV6-1 and TRBJ2-3; 15 positions match TRBD2. Germline CDR1 MNHNS, CDR2 SASEGT. This CDR3 is built from 14 residues. Unmatched junction bases numbered 6, after V lost 11 bases and J lost 6 bases. The CDR3 here is CAGGLAGGADTQYF. CDR3 in DNA: TGTGCCGGGGGACTAGCGGGGGGAGCCGATACGCAGTATTTT.

The chain combines TRBV7-9 with TRBJ1-1; D gene uncertain. The V gene lost 5 bases and the J gene lost 0 bases, with 4 bases spanning the gap. Germline CDR1 reads SEHNR; CDR2 reads FQNEAQ (reference sequence). The CDR3 covers 12 residues. The chain's CDR3 is CASSTMNTEAFF. CDR3 DNA sequence: TGTGCCAGCAGCACAATGAACACTGAAGCTTTCTTT.

This clonotype appeared a single time. The conserved final phenylalanine or tryptophan is absent from the CDR3, which likely points to a read error. The chain carries TRBV7-2 and TRBJ2-5; weak D call: TRBD2 (7 bases). CDR3 length: 17 amino acids. Germline assignment: CDR1 SGHTA and CDR2 FQGNSA. V was pared by 5 bases and J by 3 bases, with 22 bases between. CDR3 residues: CASSLIGGGGIEETQYL. The CDR3 DNA is TGTGCCAGCAGCCTAATAGGGGGAGGGGGGATTGAAGAGACCCAGTACTTA.